This T cell receptor (beta chain) was retrieved from a study of OX40 agonist ivuxolimab in advanced cancers. At the level of the whole study: The costimulatory receptor OX40 (CD134) was targeted by ivuxolimab, a fully human IgG2 agonistic monoclonal antibody. Intravenous ivuxolimab was administered to patients every 2 weeks at six dose levels: 0.01, 0.1, 0.3, 1.5, 3 and 10 mg/kg. Among the roughly 50 dose-escalation patients, approximately 20 had hepatocellular carcinoma, approximately 15 melanoma, 9 renal cell carcinoma and 9 head and neck cancer. In the dose-escalation cohort, more than 75% of patients were male, and the mean age was about 55 years, with a range of about 23 to 85. Prior anti-PD-1, anti-PD-L1 or anti-CTLA-4 therapy was permitted, and checkpoint inhibitors had been received by less than 45% of dose-escalation patients. Partial responses were achieved by three dose-escalation patients, of whom one had hepatocellular carcinoma and two had cutaneous melanoma. Peripheral TCRbeta sequencing aimed to test whether ivuxolimab altered TCR sequence diversity and caused clonal T-cell expansion. The paper describes the monotherapy dose-escalation part (N of about 55 patients) of the phase I trial of ivuxolimab.

Points on this clone: Its antigen target is currently unknown. Within one base of it there is no much larger clone, and no base qualities were kept.

Genomic DNA was isolated from the sorted cells so that the TCRbeta CDR3 region could be sequenced. The immunoSEQ Assay was used to sequence the TCRbeta CDR3 regions. In its TCRdb copy, this immuneACCESS table keeps in-frame sequences only and misses some clones. Where compared with another copy, unresolved V genes explain less than half of these, and the others have no known cause. The sample data list tens of thousands of clones, and about 88% of these were observed just once. In total, the top ten clones hold around 0.3% of the sample. The trial excluded patients who had a history of autoimmune disease or who were on systemic immunosuppression. In every dose cohort, peripheral blood was drawn for TCR sequencing at baseline, cycle 4 day 1, and cycle 7 day 1. The samples were drawn from a first-in-human, open-label, multicenter phase I dose-escalation trial of ivuxolimab. Adults with locally advanced or metastatic melanoma, renal cell carcinoma, hepatocellular carcinoma or head and neck squamous cell carcinoma were enrolled in the trial. Before TCR sequencing, CD4+ T cells and CD8+ T cells from peripheral blood were sorted into separate populations.

Broader findings and caveats from the paper: In the 0.1-3.0 mg/kg groups, partial responders had among the lowest normalized peripheral clonal expansion, particularly in CD8+ T cells. On average, CD8+ T cells showed more expanded clones than CD4+ T cells after ivuxolimab. Antigen specificity was not determined for the clonally expanded peripheral T cells. At doses of 0.1 to 3.0 mg/kg, clonal expansion of both CD4+ and CD8+ blood T cells was observed from baseline to week 6. Low levels of normalized T-cell clonal expansion were also seen in some nonresponding patients.

CDR1 and CDR2, per the germline V gene, are MDHEN and SYDVKM. The junction shows trimming of 1 base on V and 2 bases on J, plus 5 bases between the germline ends. The CDR3 contains 14 residues, cysteine and phenylalanine counted. CDR3 DNA only is kept here, 42 bases in frame from base 1. The source was CD4+ or CD8+ T cells sorted from blood, collected in a trial of the OX40 agonist ivuxolimab. The chain was built from TRBV28 and TRBJ1-4, with the D gene too uncertain to name. The clonotype was recovered from an adult with an advanced solid tumor such as melanoma, head and neck, liver or kidney cancer. The bases are TGTGCCAGCAGTTTATTCACTACTAATGAAAAACTGTTTTTT. The encoded protein is CASSLFTTNEKLFF.